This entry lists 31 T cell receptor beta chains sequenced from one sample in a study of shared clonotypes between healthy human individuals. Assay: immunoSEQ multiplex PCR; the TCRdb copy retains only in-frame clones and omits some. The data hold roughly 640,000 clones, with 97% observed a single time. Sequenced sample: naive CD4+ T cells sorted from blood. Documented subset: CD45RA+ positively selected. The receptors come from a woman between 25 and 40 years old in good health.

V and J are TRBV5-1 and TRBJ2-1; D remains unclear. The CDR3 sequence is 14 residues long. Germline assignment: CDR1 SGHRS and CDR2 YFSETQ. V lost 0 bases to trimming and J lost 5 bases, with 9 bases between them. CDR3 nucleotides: TGCGCCAGCAGCTTGGGGTTTGGAAACAATGAGCAGTTCTTC. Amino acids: CASSLGFGNNEQFF.

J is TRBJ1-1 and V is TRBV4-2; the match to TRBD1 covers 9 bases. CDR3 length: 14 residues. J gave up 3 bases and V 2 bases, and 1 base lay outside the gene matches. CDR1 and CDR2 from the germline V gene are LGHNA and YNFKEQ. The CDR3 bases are TGTGCCAGCAGCCAAAGACAGGGGGACACTGAAGCTTTCTTT. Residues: CASSQRQGDTEAFF.

Here the CDR3 DNA reads TGTGCCAGCTCACCTCAAATGAAGCCCGGGACAGGGGCCACCGGGGAGCTGTTTTTT. This encodes CASSPQMKPGTGATGELFF. The gene calls are TRBV18 and TRBJ2-2; TRBD1 matches at 10 bases. Germline CDR1 KGHSH, CDR2 LQKENI. V lost 3 bases and J lost 4; bases outside the gene matches: 14. This CDR3 has 19 amino acids.

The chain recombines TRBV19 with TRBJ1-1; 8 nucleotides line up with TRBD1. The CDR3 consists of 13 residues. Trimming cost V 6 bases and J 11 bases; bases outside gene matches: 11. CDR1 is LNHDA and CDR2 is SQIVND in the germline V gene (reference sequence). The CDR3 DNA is TGTGCCAGTAGCAAACATAAGGACAGGGAGGCTTTCTTT. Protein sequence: CASSKHKDREAFF.

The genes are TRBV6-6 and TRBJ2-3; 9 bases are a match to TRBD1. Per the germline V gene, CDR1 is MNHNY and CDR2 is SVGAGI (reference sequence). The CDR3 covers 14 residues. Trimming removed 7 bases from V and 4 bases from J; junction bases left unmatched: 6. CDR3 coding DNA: TGTGCCAGCATCGGGGACAGGGTTGCAGATACGCAGTATTTT. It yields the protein CASIGDRVADTQYF.

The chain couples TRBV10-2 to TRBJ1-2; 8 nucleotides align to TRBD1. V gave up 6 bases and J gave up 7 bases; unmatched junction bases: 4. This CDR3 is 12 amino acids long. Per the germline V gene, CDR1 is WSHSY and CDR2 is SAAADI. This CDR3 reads CASSFDRGGYTF. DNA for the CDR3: TGCGCCAGCAGCTTCGACAGGGGTGGCTACACCTTC.

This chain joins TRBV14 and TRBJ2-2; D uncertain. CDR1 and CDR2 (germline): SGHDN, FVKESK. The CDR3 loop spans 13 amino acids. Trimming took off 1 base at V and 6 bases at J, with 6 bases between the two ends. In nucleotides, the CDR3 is TGTGCCAGCAGCCAAGCGAATGCCGGGGAGCTGTTTTTT. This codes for CASSQANAGELFF.

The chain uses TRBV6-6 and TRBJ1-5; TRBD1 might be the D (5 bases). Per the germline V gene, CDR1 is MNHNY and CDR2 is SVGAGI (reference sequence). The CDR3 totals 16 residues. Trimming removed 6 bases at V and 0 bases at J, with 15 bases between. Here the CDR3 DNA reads TGTGCCAGCAGCTCCGGTTCAGGGAATAGCAATCAGCCCCAGCATTTT. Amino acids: CASSSGSGNSNQPQHF.

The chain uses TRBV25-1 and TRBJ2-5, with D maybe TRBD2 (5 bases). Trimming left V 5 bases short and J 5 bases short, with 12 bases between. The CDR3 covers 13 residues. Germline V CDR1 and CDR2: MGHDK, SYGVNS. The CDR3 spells CASSFGGVETQYF. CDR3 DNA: TGTGCCAGCAGTTTCGGAGGAGTTGAGACCCAGTACTTC.

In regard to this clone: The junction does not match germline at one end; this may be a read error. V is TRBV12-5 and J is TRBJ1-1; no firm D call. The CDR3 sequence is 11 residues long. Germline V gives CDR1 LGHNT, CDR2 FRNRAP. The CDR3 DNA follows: TGTGCTAGTGGTTTGAACAGTGAAGCTTTCTTT. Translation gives CASGLNSEAFF.

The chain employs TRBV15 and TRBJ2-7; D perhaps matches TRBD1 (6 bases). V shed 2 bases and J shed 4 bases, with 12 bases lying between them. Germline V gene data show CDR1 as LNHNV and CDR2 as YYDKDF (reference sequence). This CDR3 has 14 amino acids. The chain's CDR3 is CATSRSGHQYEQYF. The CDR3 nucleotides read TGTGCCACCAGCAGATCGGGACACCAATACGAGCAGTACTTC.

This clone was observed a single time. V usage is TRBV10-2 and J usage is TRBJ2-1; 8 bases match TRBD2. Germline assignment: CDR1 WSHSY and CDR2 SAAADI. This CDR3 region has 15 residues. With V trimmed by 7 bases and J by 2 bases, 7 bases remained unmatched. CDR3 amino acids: CASIKSGSTYNEQFF. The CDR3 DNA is TGCGCCAGCATTAAGAGCGGGAGCACCTACAATGAGCAGTTCTTC.

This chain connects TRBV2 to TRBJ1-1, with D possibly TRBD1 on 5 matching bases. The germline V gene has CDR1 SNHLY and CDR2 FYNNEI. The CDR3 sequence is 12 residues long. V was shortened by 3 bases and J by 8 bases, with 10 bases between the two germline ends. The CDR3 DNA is TGTGCCAGCAGTGATCCCCCAGGGGAAGCTTTCTTT. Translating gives CASSDPPGEAFF. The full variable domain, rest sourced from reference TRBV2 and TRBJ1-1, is EPEVTQTPSHQVTQMGQEVILRCVPISNHLYFYWYRQILGQKVEFLVSFYNNEISEKSEIFDDQFSVERPDGSNFTLKIRSTKLEDSAMYFCASSDPPGEAFFGQGTRLTVV.

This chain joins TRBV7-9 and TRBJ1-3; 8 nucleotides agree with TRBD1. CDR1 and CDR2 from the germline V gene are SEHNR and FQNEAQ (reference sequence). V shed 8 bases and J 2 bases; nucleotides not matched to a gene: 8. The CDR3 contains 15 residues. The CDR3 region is CASDRGRGPGNTIYF. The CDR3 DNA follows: TGTGCCAGCGACCGGGGCAGGGGGCCTGGAAACACCATATATTTT.

The CDR3 spells CASSRPTGPNEKLFF. In DNA form, the CDR3 reads TGCGCCAGCAGCCGCCCGACAGGGCCAAATGAAAAACTGTTTTTT. V and J are TRBV4-1 and TRBJ1-4, with 7 positions matching TRBD1. Trimming removed 4 bases from V and 5 bases from J; junction bases left unmatched: 7. Germline V lookup: CDR1 MGHRA, CDR2 YSYEKL. This CDR3 has 15 residues.

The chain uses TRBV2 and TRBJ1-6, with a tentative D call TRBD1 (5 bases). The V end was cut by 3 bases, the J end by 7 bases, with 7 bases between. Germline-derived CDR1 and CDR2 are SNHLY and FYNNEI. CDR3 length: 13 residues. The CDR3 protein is CASSDRVNSPLHF. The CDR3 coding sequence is TGTGCCAGCAGTGACAGGGTAAATTCACCCCTCCACTTT.

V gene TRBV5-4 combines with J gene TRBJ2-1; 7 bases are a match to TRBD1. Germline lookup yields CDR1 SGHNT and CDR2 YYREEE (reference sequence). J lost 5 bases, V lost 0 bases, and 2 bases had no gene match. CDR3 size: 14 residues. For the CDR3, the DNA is TGTGCCAGCAGCTTGGTAGGGACAGACAATGAGCAGTTCTTC. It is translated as CASSLVGTDNEQFF.

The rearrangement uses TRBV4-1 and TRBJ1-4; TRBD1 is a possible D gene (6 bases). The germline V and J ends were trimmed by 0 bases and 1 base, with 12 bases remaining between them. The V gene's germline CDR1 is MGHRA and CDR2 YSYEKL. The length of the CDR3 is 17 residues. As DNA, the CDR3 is TGCGCCAGCAGCCAAGATGACTACAGGGTAACTAATGAAAAACTGTTTTTT. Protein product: CASSQDDYRVTNEKLFF.

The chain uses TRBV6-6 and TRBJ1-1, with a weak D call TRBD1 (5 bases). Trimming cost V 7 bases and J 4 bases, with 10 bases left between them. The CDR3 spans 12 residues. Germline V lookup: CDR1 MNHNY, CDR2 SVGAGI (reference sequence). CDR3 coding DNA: TGTGCCAGCAAGGGGCTAAGCACTGAAGCTTTCTTT. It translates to CASKGLSTEAFF.

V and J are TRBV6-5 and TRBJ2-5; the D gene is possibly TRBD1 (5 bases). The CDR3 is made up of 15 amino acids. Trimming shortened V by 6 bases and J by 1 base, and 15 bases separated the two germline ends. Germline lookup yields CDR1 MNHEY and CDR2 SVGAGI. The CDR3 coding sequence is TGTGCCAGCAGATCGACAGTTAGCACCCAAGAGACCCAGTACTTC. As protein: CASRSTVSTQETQYF.

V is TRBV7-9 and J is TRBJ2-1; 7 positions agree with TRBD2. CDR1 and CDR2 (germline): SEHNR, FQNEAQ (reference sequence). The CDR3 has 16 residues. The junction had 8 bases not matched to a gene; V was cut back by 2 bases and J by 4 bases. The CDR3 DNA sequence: TGTGCCAGCAGCTTACTGGCTAGCGGTCAGTACAATGAGCAGTTCTTC. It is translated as CASSLLASGQYNEQFF. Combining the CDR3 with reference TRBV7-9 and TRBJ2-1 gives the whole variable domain DTGVSQNPRHKITKRGQNVTFRCDPISEHNRLYWYRQTLGQGPEFLTYFQNEAQLEKSRLLSDRFSAERPKGSFSTLEIQRTEQGDSAMYLCASSLLASGQYNEQFFGPGTRLTVL.

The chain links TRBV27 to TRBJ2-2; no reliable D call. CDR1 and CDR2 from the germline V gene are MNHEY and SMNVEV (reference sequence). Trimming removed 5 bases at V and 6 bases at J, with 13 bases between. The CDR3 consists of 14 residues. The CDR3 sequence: CASSPGRPAGELFF. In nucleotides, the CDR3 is TGTGCCAGCAGTCCGGGTCGACCCGCCGGGGAGCTGTTTTTT.

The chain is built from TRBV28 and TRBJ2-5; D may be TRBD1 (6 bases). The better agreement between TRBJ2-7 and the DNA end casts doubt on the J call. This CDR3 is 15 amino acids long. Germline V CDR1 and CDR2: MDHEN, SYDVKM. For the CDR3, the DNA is TGTGCCAGCAGACAAAACAGGGATAGGCTGGGCGAGCAGTACTTC. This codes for CASRQNRDRLGEQYF.

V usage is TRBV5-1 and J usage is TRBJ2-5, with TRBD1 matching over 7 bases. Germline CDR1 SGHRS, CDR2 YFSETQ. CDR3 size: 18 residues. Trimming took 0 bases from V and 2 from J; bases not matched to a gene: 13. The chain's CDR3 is CASSLAKATGTSQETQYF. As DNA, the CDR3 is TGCGCCAGCAGCTTGGCAAAGGCGACAGGGACATCTCAAGAGACCCAGTACTTC.

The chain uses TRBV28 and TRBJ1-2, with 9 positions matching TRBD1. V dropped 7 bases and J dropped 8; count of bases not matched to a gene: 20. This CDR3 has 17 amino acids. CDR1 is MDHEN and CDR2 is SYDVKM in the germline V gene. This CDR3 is CASTKGGGTGRIYGYTF. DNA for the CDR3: TGTGCCAGCACCAAGGGAGGTGGGACAGGGCGCATCTACGGCTACACCTTC.

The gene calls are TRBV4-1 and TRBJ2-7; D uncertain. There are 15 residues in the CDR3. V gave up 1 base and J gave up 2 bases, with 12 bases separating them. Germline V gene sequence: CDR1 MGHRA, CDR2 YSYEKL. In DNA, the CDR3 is TGCGCCAGCAGCCAAGTCCCCGTAAATACCTACGAGCAGTACTTC. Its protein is CASSQVPVNTYEQYF.

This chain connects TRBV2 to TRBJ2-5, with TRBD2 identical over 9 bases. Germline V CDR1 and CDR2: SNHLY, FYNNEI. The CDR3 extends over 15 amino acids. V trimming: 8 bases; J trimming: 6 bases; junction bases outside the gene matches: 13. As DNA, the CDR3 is TGTGCCAGCGCGGAGAGGGCGGGAGGGCCACAGACCCAGTACTTC. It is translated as CASAERAGGPQTQYF.

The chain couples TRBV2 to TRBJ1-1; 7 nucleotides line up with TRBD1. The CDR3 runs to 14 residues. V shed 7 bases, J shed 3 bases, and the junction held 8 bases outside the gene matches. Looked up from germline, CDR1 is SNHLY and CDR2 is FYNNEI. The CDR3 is CASIVQGKDTEAFF. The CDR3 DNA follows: TGTGCCAGCATCGTACAGGGGAAGGACACTGAAGCTTTCTTT. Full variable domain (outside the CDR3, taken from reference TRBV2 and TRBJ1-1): EPEVTQTPSHQVTQMGQEVILRCVPISNHLYFYWYRQILGQKVEFLVSFYNNEISEKSEIFDDQFSVERPDGSNFTLKIRSTKLEDSAMYFCASIVQGKDTEAFFGQGTRLTVV.

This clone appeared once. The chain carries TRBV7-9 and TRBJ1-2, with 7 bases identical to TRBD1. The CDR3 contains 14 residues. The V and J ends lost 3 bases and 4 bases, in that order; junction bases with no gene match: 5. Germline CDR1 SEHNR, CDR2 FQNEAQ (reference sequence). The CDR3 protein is CASSFLAGGYGYTF. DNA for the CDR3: TGTGCCAGCAGCTTCCTGGCAGGGGGCTATGGCTACACCTTC.

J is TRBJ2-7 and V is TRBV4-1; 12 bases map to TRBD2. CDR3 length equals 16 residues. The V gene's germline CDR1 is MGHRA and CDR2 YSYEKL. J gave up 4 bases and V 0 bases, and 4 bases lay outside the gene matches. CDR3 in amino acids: CASSQEGGLAGYEQYF. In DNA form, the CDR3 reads TGCGCCAGCAGCCAAGAAGGGGGACTAGCGGGTTACGAGCAGTACTTC.

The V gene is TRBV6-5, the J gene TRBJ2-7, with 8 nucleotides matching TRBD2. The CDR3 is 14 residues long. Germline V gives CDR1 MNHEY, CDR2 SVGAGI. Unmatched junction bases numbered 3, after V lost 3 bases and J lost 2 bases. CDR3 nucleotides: TGTGCCAGCAGTTATCTAGCGGGCCCCTACGAGCAGTACTTC. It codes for CASSYLAGPYEQYF.